The 22 T cell receptor beta chains reported below all come from one sample, sequenced in a study of T cell responses to AZD1222 COVID-19 vaccine. TCRdb's copy holds only in-frame clones and misses some; the assay was immunoSEQ multiplex PCR. The sample includes tens of thousands of clones, roughly 77% of them seen just once. The source material was peripheral blood, sampled 28 days after the second dose of the MenACWY control vaccine. These TCRs come from an adult who received the MenACWY meningococcal vaccine as a control.

The sample holds a few counts of this clone. The V call is TRBV3-1 (or the pseudogene TRBV3-2), the J call TRBJ1-1; the D is unclear. Trimming cost V 1 base and J 4 bases, with 16 bases left between them. Germline V gene lookup returns CDR1 LGHDT and CDR2 YNNKEL (reference sequence). The CDR3 length is 16 residues. CDR3 loop: CASSQGSAIRSTEAFF. The CDR3, as DNA: TGTGCCAGCAGCCAAGGCTCAGCCATTCGTAGCACTGAAGCTTTCTTT.

The genes are TRBV9 and TRBJ1-2, with no clear D. The germline V and J ends were trimmed by 0 bases and 6 bases, with 6 bases remaining between them. The germline V gene encodes CDR1 SGDLS and CDR2 YYNGEE. The CDR3 is made up of 12 amino acids. The CDR3 nucleotides read TGTGCCAGCAGCGTAGTCGGCCATGGCTACACCTTC. Residues: CASSVVGHGYTF.

This clone was recorded once. V gene TRBV30 combines with J gene TRBJ2-3; D call uncertain. The CDR3 sequence is 13 residues long. V was trimmed by 5 bases and J by 4 bases, leaving 13 bases between them. Germline V lookup: CDR1 GTSNPN, CDR2 SVGIG (reference sequence). DNA for the CDR3: TGTGCCTGGGTGGCCCAGCTAGCAGATACGCAGTATTTT. Translation: CAWVAQLADTQYF. Using reference TRBV30 and TRBJ2-3 for the parts outside the CDR3, the full variable domain is SQTIHQWPATLVQPVGSPLSLECTVEGTSNPNLYWYRQAAGRGLQLLFYSVGIGQISSEVPQNLSASRPQDRQFILSSKKLLLSDSGFYLCAWVAQLADTQYFGPGTRLTVL.

In its sample, this clone was seen a few times. V and J are TRBV6-1 and TRBJ2-2, with a tentative D call TRBD2 (6 bases). The CDR3 has 17 residues. Germline loops: CDR1 MNHNS, CDR2 SASEGT. V dropped 0 bases and J dropped 0 bases, with 11 bases sitting between them. Here the CDR3 reads CASSEAGGSTNTGELFF. The CDR3 DNA follows: TGTGCCAGCAGTGAAGCCGGAGGGTCCACGAACACCGGGGAGCTGTTTTTT.

For the CDR3, the DNA is TGTGCCAGCAGCGAAACTACCGGGAACACCGGGGAGCTGTTTTTT. It is translated as CASSETTGNTGELFF. The chain employs TRBV9 and TRBJ2-2, with unresolved D. Looked up from germline, CDR1 is SGDLS and CDR2 is YYNGEE. This CDR3 is built from 15 residues. Trimming removed 3 bases at V and 1 base at J, with 10 bases between.

This clone was observed a handful of times. The rearrangement joins TRBV3-1 (or the pseudogene TRBV3-2) to TRBJ1-6; D may be TRBD1 (6 bases). CDR3 length equals 13 residues. The V gene lost 6 bases and the J gene lost 7 bases, with 10 bases spanning the gap. CDR1 is LGHDT, CDR2 YNNKEL, per germline (reference sequence). The CDR3 region has the DNA TGTGCCAGCAGAGGGACACCGAATTCACCCCTCCACTTT. It encodes CASRGTPNSPLHF.

The chain links TRBV7-2 to TRBJ2-2, with TRBD1 identical over 9 bases. The trim removed 6 bases at V and 5 bases at J, leaving 4 bases unmatched. The germline gives CDR1 SGHTA, CDR2 FQGNSA. The length of the CDR3 is 14 residues. The CDR3, as DNA: TGTGCCAGCAGTTCCGGACAGGGGACCGGGGAGCTGTTTTTT. Translating gives CASSSGQGTGELFF.

The rearrangement links TRBV4-2 to TRBJ2-1, with a weak D call TRBD2 (5 bases). The V end lost 0 bases, the J end lost 8 bases, and 8 bases lay between the germline ends. Germline V gene lookup returns CDR1 LGHNA and CDR2 YNFKEQ. The CDR3 sequence is 13 residues long. This chain's CDR3 is CASSQEAADEQFF. In DNA form, the CDR3 reads TGTGCCAGCAGCCAAGAAGCGGCGGATGAGCAGTTCTTC.

The rearrangement uses TRBV24-1 and TRBJ2-2, with D possibly matching TRBD1 (7 bases). The germline V gene encodes CDR1 KGHDR and CDR2 SFDVKD. V lost 3 bases, J lost 3 bases, and 10 bases lay in between. There are 15 residues in the CDR3. The CDR3 loop is CATSDTGEDTGELFF. CDR3 coding DNA: TGTGCCACCAGTGATACAGGGGAGGACACCGGGGAGCTGTTTTTT.

The rearrangement links TRBV7-8 to TRBJ2-1, with TRBD2 matching over 14 bases. The CDR3 sequence is 17 residues long. Germline V gives CDR1 SGHVS, CDR2 FQNEAQ. Germline trimming cut 5 bases from V and 9 bases from J; bases unmatched to any gene: 12. In DNA form, the CDR3 reads TGTGCCAGCAGCCACCGCGGGACTAGCGGGAGAATGGTTGAGCAGTTCTTC. Its translation is CASSHRGTSGRMVEQFF.

The rearrangement joins TRBV29-1 to TRBJ2-7, with 10 nucleotides matching TRBD2. The CDR3 totals 13 residues. Germline CDR1 is SQVTM and CDR2 is ANQGSEA. Unmatched junction bases numbered 9, after V lost 6 bases and J lost 7 bases. The CDR3 protein is CSVSSGRAGEQYF. For the CDR3, the DNA is TGCAGCGTCAGCAGCGGGAGGGCGGGAGAGCAGTACTTC.

This clone has only a few counts. This chain connects TRBV5-6 to TRBJ2-5; tentatively, D is TRBD1 (5 bases). The CDR3 runs to 14 residues. Germline V gives CDR1 SGHDT, CDR2 YYEEEE. Trimming shortened V by 1 base and J by 4 bases, and 11 bases separated the two germline ends. CDR3 region: CASSLQGWAETQYF. The CDR3 nucleotides read TGTGCCAGCAGCTTGCAGGGATGGGCAGAGACCCAGTACTTC. Filled out from reference TRBV5-6 and TRBJ2-5, the complete variable domain reads DAGVTQSPTHLIKTRGQQVTLRCSPKSGHDTVSWYQQALGQGPQFIFQYYEEEERQRGNFPDRFSGHQFPNYSSELNVNALLLGDSALYLCASSLQGWAETQYFGPGTRLLVL.

This clone rates as medium-sized. J is TRBJ1-1 and V is TRBV19; TRBD1 might be the D (5 bases). Germline CDR1 is LNHDA and CDR2 is SQIVND (reference sequence). V was shortened by 5 bases and J by 1 base, with 14 bases between the two germline ends. The CDR3 sequence is 15 residues long. The CDR3 nucleotides are TGTGCCAGTAGTCCCCAGGGTTACCCGAACACTGAAGCTTTCTTT. Protein: CASSPQGYPNTEAFF.

V and J are TRBV2 and TRBJ1-6; no definite D call. CDR3 length: 16 residues. CDR1 and CDR2 (germline): SNHLY, FYNNEI. Trimming took 8 bases from V and 7 from J, leaving 21 bases between them. CDR3 in DNA: TGTGCCAGCTCACTAGCTTGGGGAAAGACAAATTCACCCCTCCACTTT. It yields the protein CASSLAWGKTNSPLHF.

V and J are TRBV5-1 and TRBJ2-5; 7 bases are a match to TRBD2. The CDR3 has 16 residues. Germline loops: CDR1 SGHRS, CDR2 YFSETQ. V shed 0 bases and J 2 bases; nucleotides not matched to a gene: 7. DNA of the CDR3: TGCGCCAGCAGCTTGGCGGGTAGCGGGCGACAAGAGACCCAGTACTTC. Residues: CASSLAGSGRQETQYF.

This chain uses TRBV6-6 with TRBJ1-6; D possibly corresponds to TRBD1 (5 bases). Trimming took 0 bases from V and 5 from J, leaving 11 bases between them. Germline values: CDR1 MNHNY, CDR2 SVGAGI (reference sequence). The CDR3 runs to 16 residues. This chain's CDR3 is CASSYSQGKDNSPLHF. The DNA for the CDR3 is TGTGCCAGCAGTTACTCGCAGGGTAAAGATAATTCACCCCTCCACTTT.

The genes are TRBV28 and TRBJ2-1, with D tentatively TRBD2 (6 bases). Deletions cut 4 bases from V and 4 bases from J, with 17 bases between. The germline V gene encodes CDR1 MDHEN and CDR2 SYDVKM. CDR3 length: 16 amino acids. The CDR3 coding sequence is TGTGCCAGCAGTTCCTCAGGACGGGAGACATACAATGAGCAGTTCTTC. Its protein product is CASSSSGRETYNEQFF.

The chain carries TRBV29-1 and TRBJ1-1, with TRBD1 matching over 9 bases. Trimming removed 7 bases from V and 5 bases from J; junction bases left unmatched: 8. Germline V gene sequence: CDR1 SQVTM, CDR2 ANQGSEA. This CDR3 has 13 amino acids. CDR3 in amino acids: CSAYRTGVTEAFF. The CDR3 nucleotides are TGCAGCGCTTACCGGACAGGGGTGACTGAAGCTTTCTTT. Using reference TRBV29-1 and TRBJ1-1 for the parts outside the CDR3, the full variable domain is SAVISQKPSRDICQRGTSLTIQCQVDSQVTMMFWYRQQPGQSLTLIATANQGSEATYESGFVIDKFPISRPNLTFSTLTVSNMSPEDSSIYLCSAYRTGVTEAFFGQGTRLTVV.

The chain combines TRBV15 with TRBJ2-1; tentative D call: TRBD2 (6 bases). Per the germline V gene, CDR1 is LNHNV and CDR2 is YYDKDF (reference sequence). The CDR3 extends over 14 amino acids. V was trimmed by 1 base and J by 4 bases, leaving 8 bases between them. This chain's CDR3 is CATSRAGEYNEQFF. The CDR3 DNA reads as TGTGCCACCAGCAGAGCGGGGGAGTACAATGAGCAGTTCTTC.

This chain links TRBV29-1 with TRBJ1-1, with a possible D match to TRBD1 (6 bases). V gave up 4 bases and J gave up 0 bases, with 12 bases separating them. There are 14 residues in the CDR3. CDR1 SQVTM and CDR2 ANQGSEA come from the germline V gene. Here the CDR3 reads CSVVAGHMNTEAFF. CDR3 sequence (DNA): TGCAGCGTTGTAGCGGGACATATGAACACTGAAGCTTTCTTT.

This clone was counted only a few times. The V gene is TRBV10-3, the J gene TRBJ1-6, with D unresolved. CDR1 and CDR2 from the germline V gene are ENHRY and SYGVKD. The CDR3 extends over 14 amino acids. V was trimmed by 4 bases and J by 12 bases, leaving 16 bases between them. Here the CDR3 reads CAISGSGSGVPLHF. The CDR3, as DNA: TGTGCCATCAGTGGATCGGGATCTGGTGTACCCCTCCACTTT.

This clone was found once. The rearrangement joins TRBV30 to TRBJ2-5, with TRBD2 matching 7 bases. The CDR3 is 13 residues long. After removal of 7 bases from V and 3 bases from J, the junction contained 8 bases not matched to a gene. The germline CDR1 and CDR2 sequences are GTSNPN and SVGIG (reference sequence). The CDR3 bases are TGTGCCTCGACCCGGCTAGCGGAAGAGACCCAGTACTTC. It yields the protein CASTRLAEETQYF.